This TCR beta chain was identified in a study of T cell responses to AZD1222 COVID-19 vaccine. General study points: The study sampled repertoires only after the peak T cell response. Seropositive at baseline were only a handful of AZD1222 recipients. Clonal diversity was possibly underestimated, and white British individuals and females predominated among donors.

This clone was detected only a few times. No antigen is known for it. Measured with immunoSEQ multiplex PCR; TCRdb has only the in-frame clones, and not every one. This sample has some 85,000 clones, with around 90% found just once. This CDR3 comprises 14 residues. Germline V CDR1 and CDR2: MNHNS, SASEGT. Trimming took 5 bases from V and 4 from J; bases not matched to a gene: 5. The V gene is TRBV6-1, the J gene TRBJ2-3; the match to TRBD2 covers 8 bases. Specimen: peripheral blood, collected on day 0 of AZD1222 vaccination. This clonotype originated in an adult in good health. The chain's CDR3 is CASSWTSWADTQYF. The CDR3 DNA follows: TGTGCCAGCAGTTGGACTAGCTGGGCAGATACGCAGTATTTT.